A single sample gave rise to the 20 T cell receptor beta chains below, sequenced in a study of technical replicates of blood from several donors. TCRdb keeps only in-frame clones here, not all; method: immunoSEQ multiplex PCR. The table shows tens of thousands of clones, with about 95% occurring only once. Source material: T cells isolated from PBMCs. These receptors were collected from a human donor in good health.

This chain links TRBV6-1 with TRBJ1-6; D uncertain. Between the trimmed V and J ends, which lost 1 base and 2 bases, there was a span of 6 bases. There are 15 residues in the CDR3. Germline CDR1 reads MNHNS; CDR2 reads SASEGT. CDR3 nucleotide sequence: TGTGCCAGCAGTGAAGGACTCACCTATAATTCACCCCTCCACTTT. The encoded protein is CASSEGLTYNSPLHF.

The chain couples TRBV1 to TRBJ1-4; the table calls TRBD1, which could not be checked here. TRBV1 is a pseudogene segment. The CDR3 contains 13 residues. In DNA form, the CDR3 reads TGCACCAGCAGCCAAAGTGTGGGCCAAAAACTGTTTTTT. It is translated as CTSSQSVGQKLFF.

The chain has TRBV30 and TRBJ2-7; 7 bases line up with TRBD1. Trimming at V came to 2 bases and at J to 6 bases, leaving 10 bases not matched to a gene. Germline V gives CDR1 GTSNPN, CDR2 SVGIG (reference sequence). This CDR3 is 14 amino acids long. The CDR3 loop is CAWSLGSNRGEQYF. Here the CDR3 DNA reads TGTGCCTGGAGTCTAGGCTCTAACAGGGGCGAGCAGTACTTC.

The rearrangement links TRBV5-1 to TRBJ1-2; no firm D call. CDR1 is SGHRS and CDR2 is YFSETQ in the germline V gene. The V and J ends lost 4 bases and 5 bases respectively, with 9 bases between them. The CDR3 consists of 12 residues. The CDR3 sequence: CASSITDYGYTF. CDR3 DNA sequence: TGCGCCAGCAGCATCACAGATTATGGCTACACCTTC.

V and J are TRBV5-5 and TRBJ1-2; a possible D gene is TRBD1 (6 bases). V dropped 4 bases and J dropped 8 bases, with 21 bases sitting between them. CDR3 length: 15 residues. Per germline, CDR1 SGHKS and CDR2 YYEKEE (reference sequence). The CDR3 here is CASSNPGDTTAGYTF. DNA of the CDR3: TGTGCCAGCAGCAACCCCGGGGACACCACGGCGGGCTACACCTTC.

The chain recombines TRBV7-9 with TRBJ2-1; 10 bases agree with TRBD2. Germline CDR1 and CDR2: SEHNR and FQNEAQ (reference sequence). The CDR3 is 17 residues long. Losses at the gene ends were 4 bases for V and 5 bases for J; bases not matched to a gene: 11. The CDR3 nucleotides are TGTGCCAGCAGCTGGAGGAGCGGGGGGGCCCCGGACAATGAGCAGTTCTTC. Translating gives CASSWRSGGAPDNEQFF.

The J gene is TRBJ1-5, the V gene TRBV5-1, with TRBD1 matching over 7 bases. This CDR3 comprises 14 residues. The germline CDR1 and CDR2 sequences are SGHRS and YFSETQ. J lost 4 bases, V lost 4 bases, and 5 bases had no gene match. The CDR3, as DNA: TGCGCCAGCAGCCCCCAGGGGGTTAATCAGCCCCAGCATTTT. Translated: CASSPQGVNQPQHF.

The genes are TRBV6-5 and TRBJ1-2; D is possibly TRBD1 (5 bases). Germline V gives CDR1 MNHEY, CDR2 SVGAGI. There are 11 residues in the CDR3. Trimming cost V 6 bases and J 5 bases, with 7 bases left between them. CDR3 sequence reads: CASRDTYGYTF. CDR3 DNA sequence: TGTGCCAGCAGGGACACATATGGCTACACCTTC.

The rearrangement uses TRBV6-1 and TRBJ2-5; TRBD2 matches 11 bases. The CDR3 has 14 residues. The germline V gene encodes CDR1 MNHNS and CDR2 SASEGT. The J segment lost 7 bases and the V segment lost 3 bases, leaving 4 bases of the junction unmatched. The CDR3 coding sequence is TGTGCCAGCAGTGAGGCTAGCGGGAGGTGGACCCAGTACTTC. It specifies CASSEASGRWTQYF.

The V gene is TRBV14, the J gene TRBJ2-1; D is unclear. CDR3 length: 15 amino acids. Germline values: CDR1 SGHDN, CDR2 FVKESK. V was pared by 1 base and J by 8 bases, with 15 bases between. The DNA of the CDR3 is TGTGCCAGCAGCCAAGGCTTTACACTCCGGGATGAGCAGTTCTTC. Translating gives CASSQGFTLRDEQFF.

The chain is built from TRBV7-2 and TRBJ1-1, with D uncertain. The V and J ends lost 5 bases and 4 bases respectively, with 5 bases between them. Germline lookup yields CDR1 SGHTA and CDR2 FQGNSA. CDR3 length: 11 residues. CDR3 in amino acids: CASSPFTEAFF. The CDR3 DNA reads as TGTGCCAGCAGCCCTTTCACTGAAGCTTTCTTT.

This clone was observed a single time. The J gene is TRBJ2-3, the V gene TRBV2, with 8 bases fitting TRBD2. CDR1 is SNHLY, CDR2 FYNNEI, per germline. Losses at the gene ends were 3 bases for V and 2 bases for J; bases not matched to a gene: 13. The CDR3 has 18 amino acids. This CDR3 reads CASSELVIGGRSTDTQYF. CDR3 DNA sequence: TGTGCCAGCAGTGAGCTTGTGATCGGCGGGAGGTCCACAGATACGCAGTATTTT.

The rearrangement links TRBV21-1 to TRBJ1-3. TRBV21-1 is a listed pseudogene. The CDR3 has 15 residues. CDR3 in DNA: TGTGCCAGCAGCATAGTCGGGAAGAATGGAAACACCATATATTTT. The encoded protein is CASSIVGKNGNTIYF.

The V and J genes are TRBV29-1 and TRBJ1-2; D uncertain. V lost 4 bases, J lost 7 bases, and 13 bases lay in between. Germline CDR1 and CDR2: SQVTM and ANQGSEA. This CDR3 comprises 12 residues. CDR3 region: CSVVNSGTGYTF. CDR3 bases: TGCAGCGTTGTTAACAGTGGAACTGGCTACACCTTC.

J is TRBJ2-5 and V is TRBV7-8; 8 positions agree with TRBD1. The trim removed 5 bases at V and 4 bases at J, leaving 3 bases unmatched. Germline V lookup: CDR1 SGHVS, CDR2 FQNEAQ. The CDR3 loop spans 13 amino acids. The CDR3, as DNA: TGTGCCAGCAGCGACGACAGGGGAGAGACCCAGTACTTC. This codes for CASSDDRGETQYF.

This clone appeared once. V is TRBV27 and J is TRBJ1-1; perhaps TRBD1 as D (6 bases). CDR1 and CDR2 (germline): MNHEY, SMNVEV (reference sequence). The CDR3 is 18 residues long. Trimming took off 0 bases at V and 3 bases at J, with 20 bases between the two ends. The DNA for the CDR3 is TGTGCCAGCAGTTTATCAGGACCGGGGACACTGGGAGACACTGAAGCTTTCTTT. Translation gives CASSLSGPGTLGDTEAFF.

The rearrangement links TRBV19 to TRBJ2-5, with 12 nucleotides matching TRBD1. Trimming removed 3 bases from V and 6 bases from J; junction bases left unmatched: 5. This CDR3 is built from 15 residues. Per germline, CDR1 LNHDA and CDR2 SQIVND (reference sequence). CDR3 bases: TGTGCCAGTAGTATCGGGACAGGGGGCCTCCAGACCCAGTACTTC. Translation: CASSIGTGGLQTQYF.

V usage is TRBV5-1 and J usage is TRBJ1-4; tentative D call: TRBD1 (5 bases). Trimming pared 3 bases from V and 2 bases from J, leaving 8 bases between. CDR1 and CDR2 from the germline V gene are SGHRS and YFSETQ. This CDR3 contains 14 residues. CDR3 residues: CASSYRGTNEKLFF. CDR3 sequence (DNA): TGCGCCAGCAGCTATCGGGGGACTAATGAAAAACTGTTTTTT.

This chain joins TRBV28 and TRBJ2-3; no reliable D call. The germline V gene has CDR1 MDHEN and CDR2 SYDVKM. Trimming left V 3 bases short and J 6 bases short, with 7 bases between. The CDR3 length is 12 residues. The CDR3 is CASSFSPDTQYF. CDR3 sequence (DNA): TGTGCCAGCAGTTTCAGTCCTGATACGCAGTATTTT.

This chain links TRBV30 with TRBJ2-2; no firm D call. This CDR3 is 13 amino acids long. V lost 7 bases and J lost 0, with 9 bases in between. Germline V CDR1 and CDR2: GTSNPN, SVGIG (reference sequence). CDR3 sequence: CAFRIANTGELFF. DNA for the CDR3: TGTGCCTTCAGGATTGCGAACACCGGGGAGCTGTTTTTT.